The 24 T cell receptor beta chains below come from one sample, sequenced in a study of beta chain features in type 1 diabetes. Reverse transcribing all isolated RNA meant expressed TCRB transcripts were sequenced. TCRdb's copy holds only in-frame clones and misses some; the assay was immunoSEQ multiplex PCR. The sample lists 400,000 to 450,000 clones, roughly 14% seen once, with less than 0.04% in the top ten. Sequencing input: naive CD4+ T cells from blood. The receptor set was obtained from a man aged 25-40 years in good health.

This chain joins TRBV9 and TRBJ2-3, with TRBD2 matching 11 bases. V dropped 6 bases and J dropped 5; count of bases not matched to a gene: 5. Germline V lookup: CDR1 SGDLS, CDR2 YYNGEE. The CDR3 loop spans 14 amino acids. The CDR3, as DNA: TGTGCCAGCACCCTAGCGGGAGGTTTAGATACGCAGTATTTT. Residues: CASTLAGGLDTQYF.

The CDR3 is CASSDIIRWGHTEAFF. CDR3 bases: TGTGCCAGCAGTGATATCATTAGGTGGGGACACACTGAAGCTTTCTTT. The V gene is TRBV6-1, the J gene TRBJ1-1, with a possible D match to TRBD1 (5 bases). The CDR3 runs 16 residues. CDR1 is MNHNS, CDR2 SASEGT, per germline. Trimming left V 3 bases short and J 3 bases short, with 17 bases between.

This rearrangement joins TRBV14 to TRBJ2-1; 8 bases match TRBD2. V was clipped by 1 base and J by 3 bases; unmatched bases: 5. This CDR3 spans 16 amino acids. The V gene's germline CDR1 is SGHDN and CDR2 FVKESK. CDR3 DNA: TGTGCCAGCAGCCAAGGGCGACTAGCGCTCTACAATGAGCAGTTCTTC. Translation: CASSQGRLALYNEQFF.

This clone was observed a few times. As DNA, the CDR3 is TGTGCCAGCACCCAAGGGGCAGGGCGATGGGGCTACACCTTC. As protein: CASTQGAGRWGYTF. The genes are TRBV25-1 and TRBJ1-2, with TRBD1 as a possible D gene (5 bases). Germline lookup yields CDR1 MGHDK and CDR2 SYGVNS. This CDR3 has 14 amino acids. V was trimmed by 7 bases and J by 8 bases, leaving 20 bases between them.

The chain recombines TRBV5-1 with TRBJ1-1; TRBD1 might be the D (5 bases). V was clipped by 2 bases and J by 3 bases, with 8 bases between them. This CDR3 region has 13 residues. The germline gives CDR1 SGHRS, CDR2 YFSETQ. CDR3: CASSFQGDTEAFF. CDR3 DNA sequence: TGCGCCAGCAGCTTTCAGGGAGACACTGAAGCTTTCTTT. Together with reference TRBV5-1 and TRBJ1-1, the CDR3 gives the full variable domain: KAGVTQTPRYLIKTRGQQVTLSCSPISGHRSVSWYQQTPGQGLQFLFEYFSETQRNKGNFPGRFSGRQFSNSRSEMNVSTLELGDSALYLCASSFQGDTEAFFGQGTRLTVV.

The rearrangement links TRBV7-2 to TRBJ2-2, with D possibly matching TRBD2 (5 bases). In germline, CDR1 is SGHTA, CDR2 FQGNSA. The CDR3 has 15 residues. Trimming stripped 4 bases from V and 3 bases from J, with 12 bases between. The chain's CDR3 is CASSSQTGYTGELFF. Written as DNA, the CDR3 is TGTGCCAGCAGCTCCCAGACGGGGTACACCGGGGAGCTGTTTTTT.

This clone was seen a handful of times. The sample holds other DNA sequences that translate to the same CDR3. The J gene is TRBJ2-5, the V gene TRBV7-9; no clear D gene. V was trimmed by 5 bases and J by 5 bases, leaving 9 bases between them. This CDR3 is 12 amino acids long. The V gene's germline CDR1 is SEHNR and CDR2 FQNEAQ (reference sequence). The CDR3 loop reads CASSLRGETQYF. The CDR3 DNA reads as TGTGCCAGCAGCCTAAGAGGCGAGACCCAGTACTTC.

The chain carries TRBV7-3 and TRBJ2-1; possibly TRBD2 for D (5 bases). The V gene's germline CDR1 is SGHTA and CDR2 FQGTGA. The CDR3 extends over 13 amino acids. Trimming left V 5 bases short and J 6 bases short, with 11 bases between. The CDR3 here is CASSHAGGNEQFF. CDR3 bases: TGTGCCAGCAGCCACGCGGGCGGCAATGAGCAGTTCTTC.

A few counts support this clone. The rearrangement uses TRBV7-9 and TRBJ2-7; no clear D. The CDR3 runs to 16 residues. Germline CDR1 and CDR2: SEHNR and FQNEAQ (reference sequence). Trimming shortened V by 5 bases and J by 2 bases, and 19 bases separated the two germline ends. The CDR3 protein is CASSPVVAGWTYEQYF. CDR3 nucleotide sequence: TGTGCCAGCAGCCCCGTCGTGGCAGGATGGACCTACGAGCAGTACTTC.

About this clone: Other nucleotide sequences from this sample produce the same CDR3. The V and J genes are TRBV14 and TRBJ1-2; D unresolved. V was shortened by 3 bases and J by 7 bases, with 6 bases between the two germline ends. CDR3 length: 11 residues. Germline V CDR1 and CDR2: SGHDN, FVKESK. The chain's CDR3 is CASSQGSGYTF. The CDR3 DNA follows: TGTGCCAGCAGCCAGGGTAGTGGCTACACCTTC.

Remarks on this clone: The identical CDR3 is also encoded by other nucleotide sequences in the sample. The rearrangement uses TRBV18 and TRBJ2-7; 7 bases are a match to TRBD1. The CDR3 loop spans 13 amino acids. The germline V gene encodes CDR1 KGHSH and CDR2 LQKENI. V lost 3 bases and J lost 3; bases outside the gene matches: 2. The CDR3 DNA reads TGTGCCAGCTCACCGGGGACAGACTACGAGCAGTACGTC. It specifies CASSPGTDYEQYV.

The V call is TRBV6-5, the J call TRBJ2-6; D gene unclear. V was shortened by 8 bases and J by 2 bases, with 4 bases between the two germline ends. CDR3 length equals 12 residues. Germline V gene data show CDR1 as MNHEY and CDR2 as SVGAGI. The CDR3 spells CASQTGANVLTF. CDR3 DNA: TGTGCCAGCCAGACTGGGGCCAACGTCCTGACTTTC.

In this sample, this clone turned up a few times. This rearrangement joins TRBV18 to TRBJ2-1; TRBD2 might be the D (5 bases). The CDR3 covers 17 residues. The V end lost 0 bases, the J end lost 8 bases, and 20 bases lay between the germline ends. The germline CDR1 and CDR2 sequences are KGHSH and LQKENI. DNA for the CDR3: TGTGCCAGCTCACCACCATTCTCGTCCGGGAATCGCTATGAGCAGTTCTTC. This encodes CASSPPFSSGNRYEQFF.

This chain uses TRBV7-2 with TRBJ2-2; 7 nucleotides line up with TRBD1. V lost 5 bases, J lost 3 bases, and 3 bases stayed unmatched. The CDR3 covers 14 residues. Germline assignment: CDR1 SGHTA and CDR2 FQGNSA. The CDR3 sequence: CASSDRDHTGELFF. The CDR3 DNA reads TGTGCCAGCAGCGACAGGGACCACACCGGGGAGCTGTTTTTT.

This rearrangement joins TRBV5-4 to TRBJ2-1; the D is unclear. The V gene's germline CDR1 is SGHNT and CDR2 YYREEE (reference sequence). The CDR3 runs to 15 residues. V lost 1 base and J lost 0, with 8 bases in between. This chain's CDR3 is CASSLQVNSYNEQFF. In DNA, the CDR3 is TGTGCCAGCAGCTTGCAGGTGAACTCCTACAATGAGCAGTTCTTC.

V and J are TRBV18 and TRBJ2-1, with 7 positions matching TRBD1. The CDR3 has 15 amino acids. The V segment lost 3 bases and the J segment 4 bases; nucleotides outside the gene matches: 6. CDR1 KGHSH and CDR2 LQKENI come from the germline V gene. CDR3 amino acids: CASSPPQGEYNEQFF. Here the CDR3 DNA reads TGTGCCAGCTCACCTCCGCAGGGGGAATACAATGAGCAGTTCTTC.

This chain uses TRBV15 with TRBJ2-1, with 9 nucleotides matching TRBD1. The CDR3 length is 15 residues. From germline, CDR1 is LNHNV and CDR2 YYDKDF (reference sequence). The J segment lost 1 base and the V segment lost 5 bases, leaving 3 bases of the junction unmatched. CDR3 sequence (DNA): TGTGCCACCAGCGTCGACAGGGGGTCCTACAATGAGCAGTTCTTC. Translated: CATSVDRGSYNEQFF.

CDR3 nucleotide sequence: TGTGCCAGCAGCTTGGCGGGTAGTCAGGGTAGTGGAAAACTGTTTTTT. Translating it yields CASSLAGSQGSGKLFF. V gene TRBV5-6 combines with J gene TRBJ1-4; possibly TRBD1 for D (5 bases). The V gene lost 0 bases and the J gene lost 10 bases, with 19 bases spanning the gap. The length of the CDR3 is 16 residues. Germline V gives CDR1 SGHDT, CDR2 YYEEEE. The whole variable domain, filled in from reference TRBV5-6 and TRBJ1-4, reads DAGVTQSPTHLIKTRGQQVTLRCSPKSGHDTVSWYQQALGQGPQFIFQYYEEEERQRGNFPDRFSGHQFPNYSSELNVNALLLGDSALYLCASSLAGSQGSGKLFFGSGTQLSVL.

The V and J genes are TRBV4-3 and TRBJ2-6, with unresolved D. The ends were cut back, 4 bases at V and 0 bases at J, with 22 bases in the middle. This CDR3 is 20 amino acids long. Germline V CDR1 and CDR2: LGHNA, YSLEER. The CDR3 loop is CASSLLQVKMSLSGANVLTF. The CDR3 DNA reads TGCGCCAGCAGCCTTCTCCAGGTGAAGATGTCCCTCTCTGGGGCCAACGTCCTGACTTTC.

This chain uses TRBV19 with TRBJ2-7; D uncertain. The CDR3 contains 13 residues. V lost 5 bases and J lost 6, with 14 bases in between. The V gene's germline CDR1 is LNHDA and CDR2 SQIVND (reference sequence). In DNA, the CDR3 is TGTGCCAGTAGTGAAAAGGGCTTCGTCGAGCAGTACGTC. Translation: CASSEKGFVEQYV.

This clone was seen only a few times. The gene calls are TRBV18 and TRBJ2-5, with 7 bases fitting TRBD2. The length of the CDR3 is 13 residues. Germline values: CDR1 KGHSH, CDR2 LQKENI. Trimming at V came to 3 bases and at J to 3 bases, leaving 1 base not matched to a gene. This CDR3 is CASSPAGEETQYF. In nucleotides, the CDR3 is TGTGCCAGCTCACCTGCGGGGGAAGAGACCCAGTACTTC.

In this sample, this clone turned up a few times. V usage is TRBV6-5 and J usage is TRBJ2-3, with TRBD2 matching over 7 bases. Losses at the gene ends were 2 bases for V and 4 bases for J; bases not matched to a gene: 6. There are 15 residues in the CDR3. Germline CDR1 is MNHEY and CDR2 is SVGAGI. The CDR3 DNA reads as TGTGCCAGCAGTTACCTGGGGGAGGGATCAGATACGCAGTATTTT. This gives the protein CASSYLGEGSDTQYF.

The chain recombines TRBV9 with TRBJ1-2; tentative D call: TRBD1 (6 bases). The V and J ends lost 3 bases and 3 bases respectively, with 12 bases between them. This CDR3 has 14 residues. Germline values: CDR1 SGDLS, CDR2 YYNGEE. The CDR3 sequence is CASSAPGGDYGYTF. CDR3 coding DNA: TGTGCCAGCAGCGCCCCCGGGGGCGACTATGGCTACACCTTC.

The V and J genes are TRBV29-1 and TRBJ2-3; 7 positions match TRBD2. V trimming: 4 bases; J trimming: 0 bases; junction bases outside the gene matches: 4. Germline lookup yields CDR1 SQVTM and CDR2 ANQGSEA. The CDR3 covers 14 residues. CDR3 DNA sequence: TGCAGCGTTGTGAGCGGGACTAGCACAGATACGCAGTATTTT. Amino acids: CSVVSGTSTDTQYF.